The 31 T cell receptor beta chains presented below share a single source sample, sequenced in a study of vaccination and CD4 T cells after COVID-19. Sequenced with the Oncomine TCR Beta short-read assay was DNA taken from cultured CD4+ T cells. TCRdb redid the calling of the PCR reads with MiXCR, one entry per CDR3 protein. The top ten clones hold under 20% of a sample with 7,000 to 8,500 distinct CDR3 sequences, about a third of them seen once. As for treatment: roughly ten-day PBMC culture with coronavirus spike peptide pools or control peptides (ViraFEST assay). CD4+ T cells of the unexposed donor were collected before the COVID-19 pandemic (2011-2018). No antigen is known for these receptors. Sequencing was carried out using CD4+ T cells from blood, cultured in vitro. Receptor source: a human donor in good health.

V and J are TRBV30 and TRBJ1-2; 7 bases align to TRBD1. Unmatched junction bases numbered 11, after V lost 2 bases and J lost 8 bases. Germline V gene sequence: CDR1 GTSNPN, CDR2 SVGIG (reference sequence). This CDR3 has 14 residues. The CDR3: CAWSRTGGTWGYTF. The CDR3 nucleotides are TGTGCCTGGAGTCGGACAGGCGGCACTTGGGGCTACACCTTC.

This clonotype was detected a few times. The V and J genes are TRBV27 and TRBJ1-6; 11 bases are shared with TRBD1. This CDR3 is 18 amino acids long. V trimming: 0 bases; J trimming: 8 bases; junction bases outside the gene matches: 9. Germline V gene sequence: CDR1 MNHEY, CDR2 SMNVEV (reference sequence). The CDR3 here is CASSLSGQGASFYSPLHF. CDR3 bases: TGTGCCAGCAGTTTATCCGGACAGGGGGCCTCTTTTTATTCACCCCTCCACTTT.

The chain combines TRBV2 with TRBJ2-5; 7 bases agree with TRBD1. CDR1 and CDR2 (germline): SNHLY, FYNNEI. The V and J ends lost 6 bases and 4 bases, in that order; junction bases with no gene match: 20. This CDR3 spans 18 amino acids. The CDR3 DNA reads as TGTGCCAGCAGCAAACAAGAATACGACAGGGTACTGATAGAGACCCAGTACTTC. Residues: CASSKQEYDRVLIETQYF.

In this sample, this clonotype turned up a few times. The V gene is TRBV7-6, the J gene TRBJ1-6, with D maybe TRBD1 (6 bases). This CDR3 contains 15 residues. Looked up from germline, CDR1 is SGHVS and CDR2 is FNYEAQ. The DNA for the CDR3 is TGTGCTTCTGGGTTAGGGGGGAGGGTGAATTCACCCCTCCACTTT. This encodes CASGLGGRVNSPLHF.

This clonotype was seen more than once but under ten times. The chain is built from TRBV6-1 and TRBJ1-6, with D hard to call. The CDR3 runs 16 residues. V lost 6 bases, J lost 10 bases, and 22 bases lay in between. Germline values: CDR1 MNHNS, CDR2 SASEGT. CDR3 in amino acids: CASSQTTGVLGSPLHF. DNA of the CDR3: TGTGCCAGCAGCCAGACTACCGGGGTATTGGGATCACCCCTCCACTTT.

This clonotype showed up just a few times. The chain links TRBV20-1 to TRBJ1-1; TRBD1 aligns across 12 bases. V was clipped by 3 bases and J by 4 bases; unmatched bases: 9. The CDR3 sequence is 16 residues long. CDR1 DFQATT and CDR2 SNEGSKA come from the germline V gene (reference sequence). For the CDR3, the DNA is TGCAGTGCTAGTGGGTCCCCGGGACAGGGGGCCACTGAAGCTTTCTTT. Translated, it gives CSASGSPGQGATEAFF.

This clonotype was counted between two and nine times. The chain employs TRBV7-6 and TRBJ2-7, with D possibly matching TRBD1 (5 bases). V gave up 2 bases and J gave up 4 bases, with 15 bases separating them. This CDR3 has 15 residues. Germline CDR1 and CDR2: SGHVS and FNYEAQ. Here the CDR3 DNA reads TGTGCCAGCAGCTTAAGCCCCCAGGGAAGTTACGAGCAGTACTTC. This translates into CASSLSPQGSYEQYF.

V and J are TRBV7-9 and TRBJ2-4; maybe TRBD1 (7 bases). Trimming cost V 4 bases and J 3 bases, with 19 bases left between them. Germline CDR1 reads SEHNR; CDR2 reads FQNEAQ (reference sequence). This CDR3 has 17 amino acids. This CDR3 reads CASSSRVAGGGKNIQYF. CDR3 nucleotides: TGTGCCAGCAGCTCTAGGGTGGCAGGGGGAGGCAAAAACATTCAGTACTTC.

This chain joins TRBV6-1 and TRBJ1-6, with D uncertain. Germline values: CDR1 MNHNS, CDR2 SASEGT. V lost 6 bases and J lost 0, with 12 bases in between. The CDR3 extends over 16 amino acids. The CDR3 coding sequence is TGTGCCAGCAGCCTTGACTCGAGCTCCTATAATTCACCCCTCCACTTT. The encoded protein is CASSLDSSSYNSPLHF.

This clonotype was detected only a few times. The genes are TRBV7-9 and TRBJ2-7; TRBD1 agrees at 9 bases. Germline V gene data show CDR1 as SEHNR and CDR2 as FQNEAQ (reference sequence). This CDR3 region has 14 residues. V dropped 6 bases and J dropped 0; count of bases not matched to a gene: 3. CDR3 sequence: CASRLTGGSYEQYF. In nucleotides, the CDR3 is TGTGCCAGCAGATTGACAGGGGGCTCCTACGAGCAGTACTTC.

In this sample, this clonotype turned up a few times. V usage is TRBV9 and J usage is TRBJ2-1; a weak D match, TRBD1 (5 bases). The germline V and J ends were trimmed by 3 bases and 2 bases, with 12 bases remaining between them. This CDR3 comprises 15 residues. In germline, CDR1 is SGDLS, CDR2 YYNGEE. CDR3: CASSEQGLPYNEQFF. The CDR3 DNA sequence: TGTGCCAGCAGCGAGCAGGGTCTCCCCTACAATGAGCAGTTCTTC.

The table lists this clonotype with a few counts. CDR3 protein: CATSRGPTGTYEQYF. The CDR3 nucleotides are TGTGCCACCAGCAGAGGGCCTACAGGGACCTACGAGCAGTACTTC. The genes are TRBV15 and TRBJ2-7; D may be TRBD1 (6 bases). CDR3 length equals 15 residues. Germline-derived CDR1 and CDR2 are LNHNV and YYDKDF (reference sequence). V was shortened by 1 base and J by 2 bases, with 12 bases between the two germline ends.

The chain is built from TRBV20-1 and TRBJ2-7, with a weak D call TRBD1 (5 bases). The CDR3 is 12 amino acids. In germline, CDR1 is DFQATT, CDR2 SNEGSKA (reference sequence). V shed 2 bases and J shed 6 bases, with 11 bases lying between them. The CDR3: CSARLQGREQYF. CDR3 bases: TGCAGTGCTAGACTTCAGGGCCGCGAGCAGTACTTC.

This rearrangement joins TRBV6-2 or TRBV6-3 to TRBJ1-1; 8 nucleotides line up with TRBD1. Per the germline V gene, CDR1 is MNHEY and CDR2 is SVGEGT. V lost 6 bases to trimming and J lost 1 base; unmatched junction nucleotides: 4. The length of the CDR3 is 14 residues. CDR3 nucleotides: TGTGCCAGCAGAAAACAGGGGGAGAACACTGAAGCTTTCTTT. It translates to CASRKQGENTEAFF.

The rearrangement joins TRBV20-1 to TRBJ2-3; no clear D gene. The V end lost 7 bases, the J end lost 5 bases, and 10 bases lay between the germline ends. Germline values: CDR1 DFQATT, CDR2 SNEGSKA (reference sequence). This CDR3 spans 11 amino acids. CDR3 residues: CSGRKGDTQYF. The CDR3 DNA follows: TGCAGTGGACGTAAGGGAGATACGCAGTATTTT.

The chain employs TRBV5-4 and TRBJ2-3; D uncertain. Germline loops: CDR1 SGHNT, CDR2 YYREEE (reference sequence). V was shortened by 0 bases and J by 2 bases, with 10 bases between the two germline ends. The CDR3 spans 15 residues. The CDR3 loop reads CASSLEVTDTDTQYF. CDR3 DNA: TGTGCCAGCAGCTTGGAGGTTACGGACACAGATACGCAGTATTTT. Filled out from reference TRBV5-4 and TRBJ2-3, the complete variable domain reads ETGVTQSPTHLIKTRGQQVTLRCSSQSGHNTVSWYQQALGQGPQFIFQYYREEENGRGNFPPRFSGLQFPNYSSELNVNALELDDSALYLCASSLEVTDTDTQYFGPGTRLTVL.

CDR3 sequence (DNA): TGTGCCAGCAGCGTAGATGGACAAGGGGGCAATGAGCAGTTCTTC. Translating gives CASSVDGQGGNEQFF. The chain links TRBV7-9 to TRBJ2-1; the D gene is possibly TRBD1 (6 bases). Looked up from germline, CDR1 is SEHNR and CDR2 is FQNEAQ (reference sequence). V lost 5 bases and J lost 6, with 17 bases in between. The CDR3 covers 15 residues. The entire variable domain, with the rest obtained from reference TRBV7-9 and TRBJ2-1, is as follows: DTGVSQNPRHKITKRGQNVTFRCDPISEHNRLYWYRQTLGQGPEFLTYFQNEAQLEKSRLLSDRFSAERPKGSFSTLEIQRTEQGDSAMYLCASSVDGQGGNEQFFGPGTRLTVL.

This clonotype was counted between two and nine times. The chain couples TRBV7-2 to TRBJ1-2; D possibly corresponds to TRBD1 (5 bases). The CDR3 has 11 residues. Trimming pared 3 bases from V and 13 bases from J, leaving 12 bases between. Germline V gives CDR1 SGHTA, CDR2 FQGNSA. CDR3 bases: TGTGCCAGCAGCTTTGGGGGGGGTTGCACCTTC. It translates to CASSFGGGCTF.

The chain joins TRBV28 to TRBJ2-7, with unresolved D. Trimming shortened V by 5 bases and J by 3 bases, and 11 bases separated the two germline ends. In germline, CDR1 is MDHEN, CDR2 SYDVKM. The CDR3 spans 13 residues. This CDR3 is CASSPSQNYEQYF. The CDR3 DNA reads TGTGCCAGCAGTCCTTCCCAAAACTACGAGCAGTACTTC.

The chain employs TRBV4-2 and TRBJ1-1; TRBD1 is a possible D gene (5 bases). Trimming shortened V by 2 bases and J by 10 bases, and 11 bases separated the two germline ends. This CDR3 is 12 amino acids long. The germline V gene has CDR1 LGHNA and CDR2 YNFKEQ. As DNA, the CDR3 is TGTGCCAGCAGCCAACGCAGGGAGGCAGCTTTCTTT. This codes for CASSQRREAAFF.

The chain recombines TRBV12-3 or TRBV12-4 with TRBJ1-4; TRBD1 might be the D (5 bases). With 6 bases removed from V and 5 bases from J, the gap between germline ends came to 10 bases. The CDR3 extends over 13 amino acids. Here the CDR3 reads CASRGTVNEKLFF. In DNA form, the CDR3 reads TGTGCCAGCAGAGGGACGGTGAATGAAAAACTGTTTTTT.

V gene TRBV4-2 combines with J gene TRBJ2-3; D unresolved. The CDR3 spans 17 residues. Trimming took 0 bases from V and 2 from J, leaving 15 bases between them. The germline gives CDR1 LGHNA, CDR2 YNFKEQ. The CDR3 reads CASSQELRNSLTDTQYF. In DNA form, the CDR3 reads TGTGCCAGCAGCCAAGAACTCCGGAACTCCCTCACAGATACGCAGTATTTT.

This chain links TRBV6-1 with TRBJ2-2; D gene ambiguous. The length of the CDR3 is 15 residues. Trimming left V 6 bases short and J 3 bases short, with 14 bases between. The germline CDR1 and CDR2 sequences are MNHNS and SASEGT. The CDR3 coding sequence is TGTGCCAGCAGACCCTCGGGCTTCGACACCGGGGAGCTGTTTTTT. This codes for CASRPSGFDTGELFF.

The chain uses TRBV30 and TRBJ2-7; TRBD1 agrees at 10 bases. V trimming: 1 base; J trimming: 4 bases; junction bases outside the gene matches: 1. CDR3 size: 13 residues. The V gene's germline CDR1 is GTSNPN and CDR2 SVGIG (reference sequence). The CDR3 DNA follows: TGTGCCTGGAGTGGACAGGGGGCGTACGAGCAGTACTTC. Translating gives CAWSGQGAYEQYF. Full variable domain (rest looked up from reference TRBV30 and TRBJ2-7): SQTIHQWPATLVQPVGSPLSLECTVEGTSNPNLYWYRQAAGRGLQLLFYSVGIGQISSEVPQNLSASRPQDRQFILSSKKLLLSDSGFYLCAWSGQGAYEQYFGPGTRLTVT.

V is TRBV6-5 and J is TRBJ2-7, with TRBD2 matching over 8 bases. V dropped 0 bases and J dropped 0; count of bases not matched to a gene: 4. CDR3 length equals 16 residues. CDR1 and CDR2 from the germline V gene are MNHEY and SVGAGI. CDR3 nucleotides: TGTGCCAGCAGTTACTCAACTAGCGGTAACTCCTACGAGCAGTACTTC. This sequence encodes CASSYSTSGNSYEQYF.

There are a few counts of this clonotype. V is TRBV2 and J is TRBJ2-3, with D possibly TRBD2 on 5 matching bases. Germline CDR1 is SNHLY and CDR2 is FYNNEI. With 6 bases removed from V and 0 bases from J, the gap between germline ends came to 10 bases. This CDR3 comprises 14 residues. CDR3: CASRTDYSTDTQYF. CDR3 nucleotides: TGTGCCAGCAGGACCGACTACAGCACAGATACGCAGTATTTT.

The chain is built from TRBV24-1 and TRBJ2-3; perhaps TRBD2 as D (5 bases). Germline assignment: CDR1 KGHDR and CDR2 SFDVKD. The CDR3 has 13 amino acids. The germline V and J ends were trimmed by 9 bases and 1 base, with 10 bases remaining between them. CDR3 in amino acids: CATGGGRTDTQYF. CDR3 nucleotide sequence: TGTGCCACCGGAGGAGGCCGCACAGATACGCAGTATTTT.

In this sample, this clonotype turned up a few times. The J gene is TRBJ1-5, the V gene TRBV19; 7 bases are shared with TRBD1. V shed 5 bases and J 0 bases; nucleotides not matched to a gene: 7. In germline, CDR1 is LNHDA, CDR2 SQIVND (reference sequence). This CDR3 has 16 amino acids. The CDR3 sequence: CASSGGQTYSNQPQHF. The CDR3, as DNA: TGTGCCAGTAGTGGGGGACAGACATATAGCAATCAGCCCCAGCATTTT.

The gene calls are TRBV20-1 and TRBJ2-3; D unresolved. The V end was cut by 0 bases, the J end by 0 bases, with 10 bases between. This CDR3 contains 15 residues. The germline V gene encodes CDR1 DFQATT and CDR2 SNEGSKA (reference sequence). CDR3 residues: CSARDTRTSTDTQYF. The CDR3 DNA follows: TGCAGTGCTAGAGATACCAGAACAAGCACAGATACGCAGTATTTT.

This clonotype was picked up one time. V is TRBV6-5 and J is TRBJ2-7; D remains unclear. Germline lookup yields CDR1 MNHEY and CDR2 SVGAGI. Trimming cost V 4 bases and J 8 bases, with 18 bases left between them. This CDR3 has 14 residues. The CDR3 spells CASSSTGPSPQQYF. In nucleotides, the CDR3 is TGTGCCAGCAGTTCCACCGGACCATCACCCCAGCAGTACTTC.

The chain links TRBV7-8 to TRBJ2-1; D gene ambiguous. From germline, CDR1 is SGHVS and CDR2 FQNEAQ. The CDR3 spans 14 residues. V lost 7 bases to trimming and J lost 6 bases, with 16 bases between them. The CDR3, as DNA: TGTGCCAGCACCACTATAGTTCTCGCCAATGAGCAGTTCTTC. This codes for CASTTIVLANEQFF.